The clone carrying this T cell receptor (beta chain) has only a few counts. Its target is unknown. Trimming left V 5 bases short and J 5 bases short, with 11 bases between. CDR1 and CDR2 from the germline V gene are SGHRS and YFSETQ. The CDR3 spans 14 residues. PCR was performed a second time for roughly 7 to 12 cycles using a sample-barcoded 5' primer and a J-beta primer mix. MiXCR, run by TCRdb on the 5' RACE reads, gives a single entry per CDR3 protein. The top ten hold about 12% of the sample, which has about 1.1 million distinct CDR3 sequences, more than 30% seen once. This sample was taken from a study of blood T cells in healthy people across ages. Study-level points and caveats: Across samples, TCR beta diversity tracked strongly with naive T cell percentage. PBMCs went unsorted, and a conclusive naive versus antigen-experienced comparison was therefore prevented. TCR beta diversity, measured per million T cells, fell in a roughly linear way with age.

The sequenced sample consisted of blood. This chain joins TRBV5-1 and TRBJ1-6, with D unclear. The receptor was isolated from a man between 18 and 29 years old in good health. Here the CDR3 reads CASRLDANNSPLHF. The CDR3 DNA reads TGCGCCAGCAGACTGGACGCCAATAATTCACCCCTCCACTTT.